This T cell receptor beta chain derives from a study of Ad26.COV2.S vaccination and SARS-CoV-2 variants. For the study at large: In the study, Ad26.COV2.S was injected intramuscularly once, or twice 56 days apart.

For this clone: What it binds is unknown.

Whole-study findings and limits: Vaccine recipients had higher spike-specific TCR breadth than placebo recipients.

As to treatment: some 20 received Ad26.COV2.S at low or high dose, single or two shots; five or six received placebo; per-sample allocation not given. Collection of samples fell on day 63 after the first vaccine or placebo injection. The table came from immunoSEQ multiplex PCR; TCRdb's copy has only in-frame clones and leaves some out. Of around 450,000 clones detected, roughly 89% appear once; the ten largest clones hold over 2.5%. The receptor was isolated from a person between 18 and 65 years old who received the Ad26.COV2.S COVID-19 vaccine or a placebo. Sample: peripheral blood, taken in a trial of Ad26.COV2.S vaccine versus placebo.

DNA of the CDR3: TGTGCCAGCAGCTTGTTAGCGGGAAAGGAAGATACGCAGTATTTT. This sequence encodes CASSLLAGKEDTQYF. The chain couples TRBV5-4 to TRBJ2-3, with 8 nucleotides matching TRBD2. V shed 1 base and J 5 bases; nucleotides not matched to a gene: 6. This CDR3 comprises 15 residues. CDR1 is SGHNT, CDR2 YYREEE, per germline (reference sequence).